The clone carrying this T cell receptor beta chain was counted many times. Its specificity is not known. These data originate in a study of molecular identifiers for immune sequencing clone quantification. Study overall: Five aliquots were made in replicates from the RNA of approximately 20,000 or 98,000 naive CD8 cells, and four were sequenced. Findings and caveats of the study: Clones with over 20 RNA copies captured over 99% of effector molecules but under 1% of naive ones.

MiXCR was run by TCRdb on the PCR reads, yielding one entry per CDR3 protein. Of 9,500 to 10,000 distinct CDR3 sequences in the sample, just under 20% were seen once. The naive CD8 libraries originated from between 20,000 and 1,000,000 sorted cells and drew on 10%, 30% or 50% RNA. The V and J ends lost 4 bases and 2 bases respectively, with 3 bases between them. The germline V gene has CDR1 MDHEN and CDR2 SYDVKM. The length of the CDR3 is 11 residues. Sequencing used naive CD8+ T cells from blood, with Jurkat cell RNA spiked in. Subset: FACS-sorted CD8+CD4-CCR7+CD45RA+ naive T cells. The genes are TRBV28 and TRBJ2-7; D uncertain. The clonotype comes from a human donor in good health. Some libraries in this study had Jurkat cell RNA spiked in. The CDR3 DNA sequence: TGTGCCAGCAGTTCGACCTACGAGCAGTACTTC. It codes for CASSSTYEQYF.